Listed here are 24 T cell receptor beta chains from one sample, sequenced in a study of blood T cell repertoires in COVID-19 (TCRdb year 2020). The protocol used for the library was the immunoSEQ multiplex PCR assay. TCRdb mirrors the immuneACCESS table, restricted to in-frame sequences. Some clones are absent from its copies; in checked studies, under half trace to an unresolved V gene, and the reason for the others is unknown. The sample table holds about 340,000 clones, of which around 83% were seen once. Around 3% of the sample is held by the ten biggest clonotypes. The sample comprised peripheral blood. The source of these receptors is a young man with active or convalescent COVID-19.

This chain joins TRBV12-3 or TRBV12-4 and TRBJ2-7; maybe TRBD1 (5 bases). This CDR3 is built from 13 residues. Deletions cut 1 base from V and 3 bases from J, with 7 bases between. The CDR3 DNA reads TGTGCCAGCAGTTTAGGACAGAACTACGAGCAGTACTTC. This gives the protein CASSLGQNYEQYF.

V gene TRBV2 combines with J gene TRBJ2-7; 8 positions agree with TRBD2. CDR3 size: 14 residues. From germline, CDR1 is SNHLY and CDR2 FYNNEI. The V segment lost 11 bases and the J segment 0 bases; nucleotides outside the gene matches: 9. Here the CDR3 reads CALQASGYSYEQYF. CDR3 in DNA: TGTGCCCTCCAGGCTAGCGGGTACTCCTACGAGCAGTACTTC.

This clone was counted once. The rearrangement links TRBV27 to TRBJ1-2; a possible D gene is TRBD1 (5 bases). Germline V gene lookup returns CDR1 MNHEY and CDR2 SMNVEV (reference sequence). The CDR3 loop spans 15 amino acids. V was cut by 5 bases and J by 4 bases, with 17 bases left in between. CDR3: CASSPNPGSLYGYTF. The CDR3 nucleotides are TGTGCCAGCAGTCCAAACCCAGGGTCCCTCTATGGCTACACCTTC.

In this sample, this clone turned up a few times. The V gene is TRBV7-2, the J gene TRBJ2-1; 9 bases are a match to TRBD2. CDR1 and CDR2 (germline): SGHTA, FQGNSA. This CDR3 is 16 amino acids long. J lost 4 bases, V lost 5 bases, and 9 bases had no gene match. The CDR3 region is CASSPQRGAIYNEQFF. The CDR3 DNA reads TGTGCCAGCAGCCCCCAGCGGGGGGCCATATACAATGAGCAGTTCTTC.

The chain carries TRBV9 and TRBJ2-3; 11 nucleotides match TRBD2. V dropped 3 bases and J dropped 1; count of bases not matched to a gene: 1. Germline CDR1 SGDLS, CDR2 YYNGEE. The CDR3 consists of 15 residues. The CDR3 loop reads CASSAGLAGTDTQYF. CDR3 sequence (DNA): TGTGCCAGCAGCGCGGGACTAGCGGGCACAGATACGCAGTATTTT.

The J gene is TRBJ1-1, the V gene TRBV2, with TRBD1 matching 10 bases. The trim removed 7 bases at V and 4 bases at J, leaving 6 bases unmatched. CDR3 length: 14 residues. CDR1 and CDR2 (germline): SNHLY, FYNNEI. The CDR3 region has the DNA TGTGCCAGCACAACGCGGACAGGGGGCACTGAAGCTTTCTTT. It specifies CASTTRTGGTEAFF.

The rearrangement joins TRBV29-1 to TRBJ2-7; D ambiguous. CDR1 is SQVTM and CDR2 is ANQGSEA in the germline V gene. The CDR3 covers 13 residues. Trimming shortened V by 3 bases and J by 1 base, and 10 bases separated the two germline ends. The CDR3 bases are TGCAGCGTTGAGGCGGAGTTGTCCTACGAGCAGTACTTC. Protein: CSVEAELSYEQYF.

This clone has more than one count but fewer than ten. V gene TRBV30 combines with J gene TRBJ2-1; 12 bases map to TRBD2. The CDR3 totals 14 residues. V was pared by 3 bases and J by 9 bases, with 6 bases of the junction left unmatched. Germline CDR1 and CDR2: GTSNPN and SVGIG (reference sequence). Here the CDR3 reads CAWRALAGGSEQFF. CDR3 sequence (DNA): TGTGCCTGGAGGGCACTAGCGGGAGGTAGTGAGCAGTTCTTC.

In its sample, this clone was seen a few times. V usage is TRBV5-1 and J usage is TRBJ2-2; D gene uncertain. The CDR3 extends over 15 amino acids. Germline CDR1 and CDR2: SGHRS and YFSETQ. Trimming removed 4 bases at V and 7 bases at J, with 17 bases between. The CDR3 is CASSLTQTTVGELFF. CDR3 sequence (DNA): TGCGCCAGCAGCCTAACCCAAACCACGGTCGGGGAGCTGTTTTTT.

The chain uses TRBV6-5 and TRBJ2-1, with 16 bases matching TRBD2. Germline V gene sequence: CDR1 MNHEY, CDR2 SVGAGI. This CDR3 has 16 amino acids. V gave up 2 bases and J gave up 7 bases; unmatched junction bases: 2. DNA of the CDR3: TGTGCCAGCAGTTACACGGGACTAGCGGGAGGGAATGAGCAGTTCTTC. It is translated as CASSYTGLAGGNEQFF.

The rearrangement joins TRBV4-1 to TRBJ2-2; D perhaps matches TRBD2 (7 bases). CDR3 length: 16 amino acids. The V end lost 4 bases, the J end lost 5 bases, and 17 bases lay between the germline ends. CDR1 is MGHRA and CDR2 is YSYEKL in the germline V gene. In DNA, the CDR3 is TGCGCCAGCAGCCTCCAAGGGGGAGGGAGAACCGGGGAGCTGTTTTTT. Translated: CASSLQGGGRTGELFF.

V usage is TRBV6-5 and J usage is TRBJ2-7; 9 bases line up with TRBD2. From germline, CDR1 is MNHEY and CDR2 SVGAGI. The CDR3 length is 14 residues. Trimming cost V 5 bases and J 7 bases; bases outside gene matches: 9. This CDR3 reads CASSTGGGVEEQYF. CDR3 in DNA: TGTGCCAGCAGTACGGGCGGGGGGGTGGAAGAGCAGTACTTC.

The V gene is TRBV9, the J gene TRBJ1-1; 8 nucleotides align to TRBD1. CDR1 and CDR2 (germline): SGDLS, YYNGEE. The V segment lost 4 bases and the J segment 1 base; nucleotides outside the gene matches: 6. The CDR3 runs to 15 residues. The DNA of the CDR3 is TGTGCCAGCAGCCTCCGGGACAGGCAGAACACTGAAGCTTTCTTT. It encodes CASSLRDRQNTEAFF.

This chain connects TRBV12-3 or TRBV12-4 to TRBJ1-1; no reliable D call. This CDR3 is 12 amino acids long. Trimming stripped 3 bases from V and 6 bases from J, with 8 bases between. The CDR3 bases are TGTGCCAGCAGTTTCGCAGGCTCTGAAGCTTTCTTT. This codes for CASSFAGSEAFF.

The chain has TRBV9 and TRBJ2-7; D perhaps matches TRBD1 (5 bases). The CDR3 consists of 13 residues. Trimming took off 0 bases at V and 10 bases at J, with 14 bases between the two ends. The germline gives CDR1 SGDLS, CDR2 YYNGEE. In DNA, the CDR3 is TGTGCCAGCAGCGTAGCTACCGACAGAACCCAGTACTTC. This gives the protein CASSVATDRTQYF.

The chain is built from TRBV5-8 and TRBJ2-7; 11 bases line up with TRBD1. From germline, CDR1 is SGHTS and CDR2 YDEGEE. Germline trimming cut 4 bases from V and 5 bases from J; bases unmatched to any gene: 8. The CDR3 loop spans 15 amino acids. CDR3 sequence (DNA): TGTGCCAGCAGCCTCGGACAGGGGGCACCCGACGAGCAGTACTTC. As protein: CASSLGQGAPDEQYF.

The chain is built from TRBV18 and TRBJ1-2; 9 positions agree with TRBD1. The CDR3 spans 15 residues. With 3 bases clipped from V and 2 bases from J, the junction kept 4 bases outside the gene matches. The germline V gene encodes CDR1 KGHSH and CDR2 LQKENI. CDR3 in DNA: TGTGCCAGCTCACCGGACAGGGGAAACAACTATGGCTACACCTTC. Translating it yields CASSPDRGNNYGYTF.

Remarks on this clone: Other nucleotide sequences in the sample specify the same CDR3. The chain has TRBV9 and TRBJ2-5, with 12 bases fitting TRBD2. Looked up from germline, CDR1 is SGDLS and CDR2 is YYNGEE. The CDR3 contains 16 residues. With V trimmed by 0 bases and J by 1 base, 1 base remained unmatched. DNA for the CDR3: TGTGCCAGCAGCGTAGGGACTAGCGGGGCCCAAGAGACCCAGTACTTC. Translated, it gives CASSVGTSGAQETQYF. Full variable domain (remainder filled in from reference TRBV9 and TRBJ2-5): DSGVTQTPKHLITATGQRVTLRCSPRSGDLSVYWYQQSLDQGLQFLIQYYNGEERAKGNILERFSAQQFPDLHSELNLSSLELGDSALYFCASSVGTSGAQETQYFGPGTRLLVL.

The chain has TRBV9 and TRBJ2-5; 7 positions agree with TRBD1. This CDR3 region has 14 residues. Germline V gene data show CDR1 as SGDLS and CDR2 as YYNGEE. Unmatched junction bases numbered 7, after V lost 4 bases and J lost 4 bases. CDR3 DNA sequence: TGTGCCAGCAGCACCCAGACAGGGTTAGAGACCCAGTACTTC. Translation: CASSTQTGLETQYF.

This chain uses TRBV2 with TRBJ1-6; perhaps TRBD1 as D (6 bases). The CDR3 is 19 residues long. CDR1 is SNHLY and CDR2 is FYNNEI in the germline V gene. V was cut by 10 bases and J by 2 bases, with 27 bases left in between. CDR3 region: CATRWEGSGQTPYNSPLHF. The CDR3 DNA is TGTGCCACCCGATGGGAGGGTAGTGGACAGACCCCCTATAATTCACCCCTCCACTTT.

The V call is TRBV24-1, the J call TRBJ1-3; a possible D gene is TRBD1 (6 bases). Trimming removed 2 bases at V and 4 bases at J, with 14 bases between. This CDR3 has 16 residues. CDR1 KGHDR and CDR2 SFDVKD come from the germline V gene. The CDR3 region has the DNA TGTGCCACCAGTGATTCGAGGGACAACCCGGGAAACACCATATATTTT. Translating it yields CATSDSRDNPGNTIYF.

In nucleotides, the CDR3 is TGTGCCAGCTCTCTCGGCGACAGGATTAGCAATCAGCCCCAGCATTTT. As protein: CASSLGDRISNQPQHF. This chain links TRBV18 with TRBJ1-5; weak D call: TRBD1 (6 bases). Germline V lookup: CDR1 KGHSH, CDR2 LQKENI. Trimming took off 6 bases at V and 0 bases at J, with 15 bases between the two ends. The CDR3 covers 16 residues. Combining the CDR3 with reference TRBV18 and TRBJ1-5 gives the whole variable domain NAGVMQNPRHLVRRRGQEARLRCSPMKGHSHVYWYRQLPEEGLKFMVYLQKENIIDESGMPKERFSAEFPKEGPSILRIQQVVRGDSAAYFCASSLGDRISNQPQHFGDGTRLSIL.

CDR3 residues: CASGPRTDYYEQYF. The DNA of the CDR3 is TGTGCTAGTGGTCCGAGGACAGACTACTACGAGCAGTACTTC. The J gene is TRBJ2-7, the V gene TRBV12-5, with a tentative D call TRBD1 (6 bases). V was pared by 5 bases and J by 3 bases, with 14 bases between. From germline, CDR1 is LGHNT and CDR2 FRNRAP. The CDR3 runs to 14 residues. The full variable domain, its missing parts supplied by reference TRBV12-5 and TRBJ2-7, is DARVTQTPRHKVTEMGQEVTMRCQPILGHNTVFWYRQTMMQGLELLAYFRNRAPLDDSGMPKDRFSAEMPDATLATLKIQPSEPRDSAVYFCASGPRTDYYEQYFGPGTRLTVT.

The rearrangement uses TRBV5-1 and TRBJ1-5, with D tentatively TRBD1 (6 bases). In germline, CDR1 is SGHRS, CDR2 YFSETQ. V dropped 4 bases and J dropped 10 bases, with 15 bases sitting between them. CDR3 size: 13 residues. Written as DNA, the CDR3 is TGCGCCAGCAGCCCAACAGGGACCCTTCCCCAGCATTTT. Translation gives CASSPTGTLPQHF.